This entry is about one TCR beta chain. The antigen is unknown. This sample is drawn from a study of shared clonotypes between healthy human individuals. Whole-study findings and limits: With few donors, the genetic and exposure-history diversity represented was limited. When naive CD4 clonotypes were compared across a handful of donors, around 4.6% were shared. Generation probabilities of non-shared clonotypes were lower (relative to those shared by all four donors).

Libraries were prepared by immunoSEQ multiplex PCR; TCRdb keeps only in-frame clonotypes and omits some of them. The table has over 2,000,000 clones, roughly 95% seen once. Naive CD8 cells, CD45RO-negative and positively selected for CCR7, excluded terminally differentiated effector memory CD45RA+ cells. Sequencing was done on a sample of naive CD8+ T cells from PBMCs. This sequence was found in a man aged 18 to 29 in good health. Some clones in this sample may be carry-over from other donors' samples.

CDR3 residues: CASSLETGQGKLIYGYTF. CDR3 nucleotide sequence: TGCGCCAGCAGCTTGGAAACGGGACAGGGTAAATTAATCTATGGCTACACCTTC. This chain uses TRBV5-1 with TRBJ1-2; 9 nucleotides line up with TRBD1. Germline CDR1 and CDR2: SGHRS and YFSETQ. This CDR3 region has 18 residues. With 0 bases clipped from V and 4 bases from J, the junction kept 13 bases outside the gene matches.